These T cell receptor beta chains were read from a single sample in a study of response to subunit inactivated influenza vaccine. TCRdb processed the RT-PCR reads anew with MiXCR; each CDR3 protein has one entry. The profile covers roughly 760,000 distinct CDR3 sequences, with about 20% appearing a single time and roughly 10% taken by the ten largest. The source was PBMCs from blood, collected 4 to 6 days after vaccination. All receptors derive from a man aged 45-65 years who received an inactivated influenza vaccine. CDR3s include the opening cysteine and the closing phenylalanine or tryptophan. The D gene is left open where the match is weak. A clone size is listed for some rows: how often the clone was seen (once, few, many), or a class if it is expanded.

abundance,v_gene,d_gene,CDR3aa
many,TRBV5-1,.,CASSQGGRAQETQYF
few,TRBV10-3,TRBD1,CAISVFGQGAMDEQYF
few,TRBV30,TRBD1,CAWALDRGELFYEQYF
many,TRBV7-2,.,CASTRDSYNEQFF
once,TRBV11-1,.,CASSLAGNDEQYF
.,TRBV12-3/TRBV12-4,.,CASNHPWGGTMNTEAFF
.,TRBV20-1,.,CSASKHGNTEAFF
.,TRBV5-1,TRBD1,CASSLEGTGRGAFF
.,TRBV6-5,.,CASSYFSISYNEQFF
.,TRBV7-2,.,CASSSDGVTYEQYF
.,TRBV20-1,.,CSARENRLSLDEQFF
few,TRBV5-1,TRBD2,CASSTRTSRETQYF
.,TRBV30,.,CAWSVHAYRDNSPLHF
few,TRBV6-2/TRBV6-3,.,CASSYSRTITGELFF
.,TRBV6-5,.,CAVEGLGDTQYF
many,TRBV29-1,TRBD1,CSVKADRPYNEQFF
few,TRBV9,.,CASSVDTGAGGDTQYF
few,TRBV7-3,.,CASSLTGTGTLNEQFF
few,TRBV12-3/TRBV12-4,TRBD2,CASSLSSGGSQFF
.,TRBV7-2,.,CASSFAGTASNQPQHF
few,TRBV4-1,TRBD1,CASSQTAETGDDYGYTF
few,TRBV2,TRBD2,CASSGLAGVETQYF
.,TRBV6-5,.,CASSYYREGETQYF
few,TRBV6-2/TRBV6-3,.,CASSYSAPGSYNEQFF
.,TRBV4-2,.,CASSQDLTLREMNEQFF
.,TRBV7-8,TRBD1,CASSFGQGWRDTQYF
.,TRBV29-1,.,CSVAQLNTGELFF
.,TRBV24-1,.,CATSDPGNNYEQYF
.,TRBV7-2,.,CASSTQGNTGELFF
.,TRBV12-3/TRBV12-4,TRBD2,CASSLTAGGPNGELFF
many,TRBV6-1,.,CASSEVWGHYEQYF
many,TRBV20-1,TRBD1,CSARGDSEFYEQYF
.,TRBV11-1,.,CASSASIGPIASEQFF
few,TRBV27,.,CASSGPARETQYF
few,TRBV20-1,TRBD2,CSARDTSGTRPDTQYF
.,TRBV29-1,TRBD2,CSVEGLAGQSSYNEQFF
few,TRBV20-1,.,CSAIPPQKQGPQFF
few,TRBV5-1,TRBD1,CASSVRDSYYEQYF
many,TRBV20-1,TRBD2,CSARGLAGVDTQYF
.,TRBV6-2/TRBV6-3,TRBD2,CASSPYLGTSLYNEQFF
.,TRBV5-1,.,CASSTPDSGLTEAFF
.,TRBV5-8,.,CASGPVIPGDTQYF
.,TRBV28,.,CASSGQVLGEKLFF
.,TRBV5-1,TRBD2,CASSPERGDYEQYF
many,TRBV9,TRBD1,CASSAGTGANEQFF
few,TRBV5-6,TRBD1,CASSIGQAPDTQYF
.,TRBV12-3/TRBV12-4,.,CASSLGPIQNTGELFF
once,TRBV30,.,CAWSWQGEQYF
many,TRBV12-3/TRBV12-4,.,CASSFLGSQPQHF